The rows below give T cell receptor beta chains drawn from one sample of a study of immune evolution from preneoplasia to lung adenocarcinoma. Libraries were prepared by immunoSEQ multiplex PCR; TCRdb keeps only in-frame clonotypes and omits some of them. Of more than 4,000 clones detected, about 75% appear once; the ten largest clones hold roughly 12%. The sample taken for sequencing was FFPE minimally invasive lung adenocarcinoma tissue. The receptors here all came from a person aged 55-79 years with lung adenocarcinoma. The CDR3 runs from the conserved cysteine through the conserved F or W. D genes are given only for firm matches. Clone size is given for some rows only: seen once, a few or many times, or a class if the clone is expanded.

j_call: TRBJ2-5
cdr3_length: 14
v_call: TRBV30
clone_size: .
d_call: TRBD1
cdr3_nt: TGTGCCTGGAGTACCAGGACAGGATTGGAGACCCAGTACTTC
cdr3_aa: CAWSTRTGLETQYF

j_call: TRBJ2-7
cdr3_length: 14
v_call: TRBV11-3
clone_size: .
d_call: .
cdr3_nt: TGTGCCAGCAGCTCGACACTTAGCTCCTACGAGCAGTACTTC
cdr3_aa: CASSSTLSSYEQYF

j_call: TRBJ2-3
cdr3_length: 17
v_call: TRBV7-9
clone_size: .
d_call: TRBD1
cdr3_nt: TGTGCCAGCAGCTCCACGGGACAGGGATGGGGCACAGATACGCAGTATTTT
cdr3_aa: CASSSTGQGWGTDTQYF

j_call: TRBJ1-1
cdr3_length: 15
v_call: TRBV5-1
clone_size: .
d_call: .
cdr3_nt: TGCGCCAGCACCTCCCCGGGACGGTTGAACACTGAAGCTTTCTTT
cdr3_aa: CASTSPGRLNTEAFF

j_call: TRBJ2-3
cdr3_length: 12
v_call: TRBV25-1
clone_size: .
d_call: .
cdr3_nt: TGTGCCAGCAGTAGGGACTCTCCGACGCAGTATTTT
cdr3_aa: CASSRDSPTQYF

j_call: TRBJ1-4
cdr3_length: 12
v_call: TRBV7-6
clone_size: .
d_call: .
cdr3_nt: TGTGCCAGCAGCCATCAGGGGGAAAAACTGTTTTTT
cdr3_aa: CASSHQGEKLFF

j_call: TRBJ1-5
cdr3_length: 16
v_call: TRBV7-2
clone_size: .
d_call: .
cdr3_nt: TGTGCCAGCAGCTTAGTCGCGGGTTCAGGCAATCAGCCCCAGCATTTT
cdr3_aa: CASSLVAGSGNQPQHF

j_call: TRBJ1-1
cdr3_length: 14
v_call: TRBV7-2
clone_size: .
d_call: .
cdr3_nt: TGTGCCAGCAGCTTAGTGGGGGGGAACACTGAAGCTTTCTTT
cdr3_aa: CASSLVGGNTEAFF

j_call: TRBJ2-7
cdr3_length: 14
v_call: TRBV2
clone_size: .
d_call: .
cdr3_nt: TGTGCCAGCAGGGCGGACAGGGAGGGGCGCGAGCAGTACTTC
cdr3_aa: CASRADREGREQYF

j_call: TRBJ2-7
cdr3_length: 17
v_call: TRBV4-1
clone_size: few
d_call: .
cdr3_nt: TGCGCCAGCAGCCAAGAGGGGGGGTGGACAGCCTCCTACGAGCAGTACTTC
cdr3_aa: CASSQEGGWTASYEQYF

j_call: TRBJ2-1
cdr3_length: 15
v_call: TRBV4-1
clone_size: .
d_call: TRBD1
cdr3_nt: TGCGCCAGCAGCCAAGGGACAGGGAACTACAATGAGCAGTTCTTC
cdr3_aa: CASSQGTGNYNEQFF

j_call: TRBJ1-1
cdr3_length: 15
v_call: TRBV9
clone_size: .
d_call: .
cdr3_nt: TGTGCCAGCAGCCCACGGACGGGATTAAACACTGAAGCTTTCTTT
cdr3_aa: CASSPRTGLNTEAFF

j_call: TRBJ1-2
cdr3_length: 15
v_call: TRBV9
clone_size: .
d_call: TRBD1
cdr3_nt: TGTGCCAGCAGCGGCCAGGACAGGGTGTTAGATGGCTACACCTTC
cdr3_aa: CASSGQDRVLDGYTF

j_call: TRBJ2-7
cdr3_length: 14
v_call: TRBV25-1
clone_size: .
d_call: .
cdr3_nt: TGTGCCAGCAGGACAACAGGGTGGCTTGACGAGCAGTACTTC
cdr3_aa: CASRTTGWLDEQYF

j_call: TRBJ2-5
cdr3_length: 14
v_call: TRBV4-3
clone_size: .
d_call: .
cdr3_nt: TGCGCCAGCAGCCAAAGTCTGTCCCAAGAGACCCAGTACTTC
cdr3_aa: CASSQSLSQETQYF

j_call: TRBJ2-1
cdr3_length: 16
v_call: TRBV5-1
clone_size: .
d_call: TRBD1
cdr3_nt: TGCGCCAGCAGTAGATCCGGACAGGGATTAGACAATGAGCAGTTCTTC
cdr3_aa: CASSRSGQGLDNEQFF

j_call: TRBJ1-4
cdr3_length: 17
v_call: TRBV11-3
clone_size: .
d_call: .
cdr3_nt: TGTGCCAGCAGCTTGATTCTCCGACAGACAACTAATGAAAAACTGTTTTTT
cdr3_aa: CASSLILRQTTNEKLFF

j_call: TRBJ2-3
cdr3_length: 14
v_call: TRBV9
clone_size: .
d_call: .
cdr3_nt: TGTGCCAGCAGCCCCACGCAGGGAGCAGATACGCAGTATTTT
cdr3_aa: CASSPTQGADTQYF

j_call: TRBJ2-2
cdr3_length: 14
v_call: TRBV6-1
clone_size: .
d_call: .
cdr3_nt: TGTGCCAGCAGTAGCCTACAGGGCACCGGGGAGCTGTTTTTT
cdr3_aa: CASSSLQGTGELFF

j_call: TRBJ1-3
cdr3_length: 15
v_call: TRBV5-1
clone_size: .
d_call: .
cdr3_nt: TGCGCCAGCAGCTTGGGGACTAGCTCTGGAAACACCATATATTTT
cdr3_aa: CASSLGTSSGNTIYF

j_call: TRBJ2-2
cdr3_length: 13
v_call: TRBV28
clone_size: .
d_call: .
cdr3_nt: TGTGCCAGCAGGACCCCAGGGTCCGGGGAGCTGTTTTTT
cdr3_aa: CASRTPGSGELFF

j_call: TRBJ1-4
cdr3_length: 15
v_call: TRBV19
clone_size: .
d_call: TRBD1
cdr3_nt: TGTGCCAGTAGTACCCCGGGACAGGGTTATGAAAAACTGTTTTTT
cdr3_aa: CASSTPGQGYEKLFF

j_call: TRBJ1-2
cdr3_length: 15
v_call: TRBV6-5
clone_size: few
d_call: TRBD1
cdr3_nt: TGTGCCAGCAGTTACCACAGGGACAGTATGCTTGGCTACACCTTC
cdr3_aa: CASSYHRDSMLGYTF

j_call: TRBJ2-7
cdr3_length: 16
v_call: TRBV9
clone_size: .
d_call: TRBD1
cdr3_nt: TGTGCCAGCAGCCCAAACCCGGGACAGGGAGTATACGAGCAGTACTTC
cdr3_aa: CASSPNPGQGVYEQYF

j_call: TRBJ2-5
cdr3_length: 15
v_call: TRBV11-3
clone_size: .
d_call: .
cdr3_nt: TGTGCCAGCAGCTCCGTTACGGGACAACAAGAGACCCAGTACTTC
cdr3_aa: CASSSVTGQQETQYF

j_call: TRBJ2-4
cdr3_length: 15
v_call: TRBV6-6
clone_size: .
d_call: .
cdr3_nt: TGTGCCAGCACGGGTACACGGGTAGCCAAAAACATTCAGTACTTC
cdr3_aa: CASTGTRVAKNIQYF

j_call: TRBJ2-3
cdr3_length: 16
v_call: TRBV7-2
clone_size: .
d_call: TRBD2
cdr3_nt: TGTGCCAGCAGCCGCTCGGGGACTAGCGGCACAGATACGCAGTATTTT
cdr3_aa: CASSRSGTSGTDTQYF

j_call: TRBJ1-1
cdr3_length: 13
v_call: TRBV7-2
clone_size: .
d_call: TRBD1
cdr3_nt: TGTGCCAGCAGACCCGGGACAGCCGCCCCGGTTTTCTTT
cdr3_aa: CASRPGTAAPVFF

j_call: TRBJ2-4
cdr3_length: 13
v_call: TRBV7-6
clone_size: .
d_call: .
cdr3_nt: TGTGCCAGCAGCCTAACAGAGGACAACATTCAGTACTTC
cdr3_aa: CASSLTEDNIQYF

j_call: TRBJ1-2
cdr3_length: 14
v_call: TRBV28
clone_size: few
d_call: TRBD1
cdr3_nt: TGTGCCAGCACGGGACAGGAGGTTAACTATGGCTACACCTTC
cdr3_aa: CASTGQEVNYGYTF

j_call: TRBJ2-2
cdr3_length: 14
v_call: TRBV6-6
clone_size: .
d_call: .
cdr3_nt: TGTGCCAGCAGTTACGAGGCAGACAGCGGGGAGCTGTTTTTT
cdr3_aa: CASSYEADSGELFF

j_call: TRBJ2-1
cdr3_length: 15
v_call: TRBV5-1
clone_size: .
d_call: TRBD1
cdr3_nt: TGCGCCAGCAGCTTCTCCACAGGGGACTACAATGAGCAGTTCTTC
cdr3_aa: CASSFSTGDYNEQFF

j_call: TRBJ1-2
cdr3_length: 11
v_call: TRBV18
clone_size: few
d_call: TRBD1
cdr3_nt: TGTGCCAGCTCACCAGAACAGGGGCTCACCTTC
cdr3_aa: CASSPEQGLTF

j_call: TRBJ2-7
cdr3_length: 13
v_call: TRBV30
clone_size: .
d_call: TRBD2
cdr3_nt: TGTGCCTGGAGTGTACGCGGGAGCTACGAGCAGTACTTC
cdr3_aa: CAWSVRGSYEQYF

j_call: TRBJ1-1
cdr3_length: 14
v_call: TRBV9
clone_size: .
d_call: .
cdr3_nt: TGTGCCAGCAGCGTAGCAGGGTTTGGCGCTGAAGCTTTCTTT
cdr3_aa: CASSVAGFGAEAFF

j_call: TRBJ1-6
cdr3_length: 15
v_call: TRBV6-6
clone_size: few
d_call: TRBD1
cdr3_nt: TGTGCCAGCAGTTACCGGGACAGGGGGTATTCACCCCTCCACTTT
cdr3_aa: CASSYRDRGYSPLHF

j_call: TRBJ2-1
cdr3_length: 15
v_call: TRBV30
clone_size: .
d_call: .
cdr3_nt: TGTGCCTGGAGTGTACTTGGGGGGACCTACAATGAGCAGTTCTTC
cdr3_aa: CAWSVLGGTYNEQFF

j_call: TRBJ2-6
cdr3_length: 16
v_call: TRBV27
clone_size: .
d_call: .
cdr3_nt: TGTGCCAGCAGGAACGGACCGAACTCTGGGGCCAACGTCCTGACTTTC
cdr3_aa: CASRNGPNSGANVLTF

j_call: TRBJ1-2
cdr3_length: 17
v_call: TRBV19
clone_size: .
d_call: TRBD1
cdr3_nt: TGTGCCAGTAGCCAACGGGACAGGAGATACTCTAACTATGGCTACACCTTC
cdr3_aa: CASSQRDRRYSNYGYTF

j_call: TRBJ2-1
cdr3_length: 18
v_call: TRBV19
clone_size: .
d_call: TRBD2
cdr3_nt: TGTGCCAGTAGTATAGTCCTAGCGGGGGATAGCTCCTACAATGAGCAGTTCTTC
cdr3_aa: CASSIVLAGDSSYNEQFF

j_call: TRBJ2-5
cdr3_length: 11
v_call: TRBV5-8
clone_size: once
d_call: .
cdr3_nt: TGTGCCAGCAGCTTCCTAGAGACCCAGTACTTC
cdr3_aa: CASSFLETQYF

j_call: TRBJ2-5
cdr3_length: 15
v_call: TRBV11-3
clone_size: .
d_call: .
cdr3_nt: TGTGCCAGCAGCCCCCGCCGTGGCGGGTTAGAGACCCAGTACTTC
cdr3_aa: CASSPRRGGLETQYF

j_call: TRBJ2-2
cdr3_length: 19
v_call: TRBV7-2
clone_size: .
d_call: TRBD2
cdr3_nt: TGTGCCAGCAGCTCGGGACTAGCGGGGGGTGCACCGCGGAGTAGGGAGCTGTTTTTT
cdr3_aa: CASSSGLAGGAPRSRELFF

j_call: TRBJ2-5
cdr3_length: 17
v_call: TRBV10-3
clone_size: .
d_call: TRBD2
cdr3_nt: TGTGCCATCAGTGAGTCGAACCCTAGCGGGGGGCCTGGGGCCCAGTACTTC
cdr3_aa: CAISESNPSGGPGAQYF

j_call: TRBJ1-5
cdr3_length: 14
v_call: TRBV30
clone_size: .
d_call: .
cdr3_nt: TGTGCCTGGAGAGAGGGTTCCGGCAATCAGCCCCAGCATTTT
cdr3_aa: CAWREGSGNQPQHF

j_call: TRBJ2-1
cdr3_length: 17
v_call: TRBV5-1
clone_size: .
d_call: .
cdr3_nt: TGCGCCAGCAGCTTGAGGGGGCTCGGGAGCTCCTACAATGAGCAGTTCTTC
cdr3_aa: CASSLRGLGSSYNEQFF

j_call: TRBJ2-6
cdr3_length: 15
v_call: TRBV5-1
clone_size: .
d_call: .
cdr3_nt: TGCGCCAGCAGCTTGTCTCTCTCTGGGGCCAACGTCCTGACTTTC
cdr3_aa: CASSLSLSGANVLTF

j_call: TRBJ1-2
cdr3_length: 14
v_call: TRBV5-4
clone_size: .
d_call: .
cdr3_nt: TGTGCCAGCAGCTTGGGGCAGGGCGACTATGGCTACACCTTC
cdr3_aa: CASSLGQGDYGYTF

j_call: TRBJ2-5
cdr3_length: 16
v_call: TRBV5-1
clone_size: .
d_call: TRBD2
cdr3_nt: TGCGCCAGCAGCTTGGCGGCTAGCGGGGGGGCGGAGACCCAGTACTTC
cdr3_aa: CASSLAASGGAETQYF

j_call: TRBJ1-5
cdr3_length: 14
v_call: TRBV10-2
clone_size: .
d_call: .
cdr3_nt: TGCGCCAGCAGGGGGGGAGGAGGCAATCAGCCCCAGCATTTT
cdr3_aa: CASRGGGGNQPQHF

j_call: TRBJ2-2
cdr3_length: 15
v_call: TRBV18
clone_size: few
d_call: .
cdr3_nt: TGTGCCAGCTCCCGTAATCCCGAAAACACCGGGGAGCTGTTTTTT
cdr3_aa: CASSRNPENTGELFF